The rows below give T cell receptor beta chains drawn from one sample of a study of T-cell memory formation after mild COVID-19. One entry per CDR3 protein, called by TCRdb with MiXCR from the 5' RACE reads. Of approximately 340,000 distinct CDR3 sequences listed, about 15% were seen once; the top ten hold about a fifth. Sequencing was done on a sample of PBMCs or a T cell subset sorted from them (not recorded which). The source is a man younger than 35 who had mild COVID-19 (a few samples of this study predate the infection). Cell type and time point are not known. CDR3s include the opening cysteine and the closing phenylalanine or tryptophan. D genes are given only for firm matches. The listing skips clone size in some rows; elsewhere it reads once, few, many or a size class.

cdr3_aa: CASSLDPRVGQNLRSPLHF
cdr3_nt: TGCGCCAGCAGCTTGGATCCCAGGGTGGGGCAGAATTTAAGGTCACCCCTCCACTTT
d_call: -
v_call: TRBV5-1
clone_size: -
j_call: TRBJ1-6

cdr3_aa: CSARRTGMNTEAFF
cdr3_nt: TGCAGTGCTAGAAGGACAGGGATGAACACTGAAGCTTTCTTT
d_call: TRBD1
v_call: TRBV20-1
clone_size: few
j_call: TRBJ1-1

cdr3_aa: CASITSGDYGYTF
cdr3_nt: TGTGCCAGCATCACGTCAGGGGACTATGGCTACACCTTC
d_call: -
v_call: TRBV28
clone_size: -
j_call: TRBJ1-2

cdr3_aa: CASRKDWNTEAFF
cdr3_nt: TGTGCCAGCAGGAAGGACTGGAACACTGAAGCTTTCTTT
d_call: -
v_call: TRBV6-4
clone_size: -
j_call: TRBJ1-1

cdr3_aa: CATLELPQETQYF
cdr3_nt: TGTGCCACCCTCGAGCTGCCCCAAGAGACCCAGTACTTC
d_call: -
v_call: TRBV6-2/TRBV6-3
clone_size: -
j_call: TRBJ2-5

cdr3_aa: CSVGGTASYNEQFF
cdr3_nt: TGCAGCGTTGGGGGGACTGCCTCCTACAATGAGCAGTTCTTC
d_call: -
v_call: TRBV29-1
clone_size: -
j_call: TRBJ2-1

cdr3_aa: CASSLSPTGLAEAFF
cdr3_nt: TGTGCCAGCAGTTTATCCCCTACAGGGTTGGCTGAAGCTTTCTTT
d_call: -
v_call: TRBV27
clone_size: few
j_call: TRBJ1-1

cdr3_aa: CASSAVGANVLTF
cdr3_nt: TGTGCCAGCAGTGCAGTCGGGGCCAACGTCCTGACTTTC
d_call: -
v_call: TRBV7-2
clone_size: many
j_call: TRBJ2-6

cdr3_aa: CATSREPMTGGIPLHF
cdr3_nt: TGTGCCACCAGCAGAGAACCGATGACAGGGGGTATACCCCTCCACTTT
d_call: TRBD1
v_call: TRBV15
clone_size: -
j_call: TRBJ1-6

cdr3_aa: CASRRQAGSYTF
cdr3_nt: TGTGCCAGCAGAAGACAGGCGGGGAGCTACACCTTC
d_call: -
v_call: TRBV28
clone_size: few
j_call: TRBJ1-2

cdr3_aa: CASSPGTGAYGYTF
cdr3_nt: TGCGCCAGCAGCCCTGGCACAGGGGCCTATGGCTACACCTTC
d_call: TRBD1
v_call: TRBV5-1
clone_size: -
j_call: TRBJ1-2

cdr3_aa: CASSVQGRTGNTIYF
cdr3_nt: TGTGCCAGTAGTGTTCAGGGTCGAACTGGAAACACCATATATTTT
d_call: -
v_call: TRBV19
clone_size: -
j_call: TRBJ1-3

cdr3_aa: CASSSILQGKNTEAFF
cdr3_nt: TGTGCCAGCTCGTCCATTTTACAGGGGAAGAACACTGAAGCTTTCTTT
d_call: TRBD1
v_call: TRBV18
clone_size: few
j_call: TRBJ1-1

cdr3_aa: CASSPELNHFEAFF
cdr3_nt: TGTGCCAGCTCACCAGAGCTTAACCACTTTGAAGCTTTCTTT
d_call: -
v_call: TRBV18
clone_size: -
j_call: TRBJ1-1

cdr3_aa: CSARVRQGGTDTQYF
cdr3_nt: TGCAGTGCTAGAGTGCGGCAGGGGGGCACAGATACGCAGTATTTT
d_call: TRBD1
v_call: TRBV20-1
clone_size: -
j_call: TRBJ2-3

cdr3_aa: CASSLESRAVEAFF
cdr3_nt: TGTGCCAGCAGTTTAGAATCGCGGGCAGTCGAAGCTTTCTTT
d_call: -
v_call: TRBV27
clone_size: -
j_call: TRBJ1-1

cdr3_aa: CASSLASGLNTEAFF
cdr3_nt: TGTGCCAGCAGCTTAGCGTCAGGACTGAACACTGAAGCTTTCTTT
d_call: -
v_call: TRBV11-2
clone_size: -
j_call: TRBJ1-1

cdr3_aa: CASSLAVRGTEAFF
cdr3_nt: TGCGCCAGCAGCTTGGCCGTCAGGGGGACTGAAGCTTTCTTT
d_call: TRBD1
v_call: TRBV5-1
clone_size: -
j_call: TRBJ1-1

cdr3_aa: CASSEGGRGGNEQFF
cdr3_nt: TGTGCCAGCAGTGAAGGGGGCCGGGGAGGGAATGAGCAGTTCTTC
d_call: -
v_call: TRBV25-1
clone_size: -
j_call: TRBJ2-1

cdr3_aa: CASSWGDRVTEAFF
cdr3_nt: TGCGCCAGCAGCTGGGGGGACAGGGTCACTGAAGCTTTCTTT
d_call: TRBD1
v_call: TRBV5-1
clone_size: few
j_call: TRBJ1-1

cdr3_aa: CASSLVVGEDTQYF
cdr3_nt: TGCGCCAGCAGCTTGGTTGTAGGGGAGGATACGCAGTATTTT
d_call: -
v_call: TRBV5-1
clone_size: few
j_call: TRBJ2-3

cdr3_aa: CASSRGAGGAPDTQYF
cdr3_nt: TGCGCCAGCAGCCGGGGGGCAGGGGGCGCCCCAGATACGCAGTATTTT
d_call: -
v_call: TRBV5-1
clone_size: many
j_call: TRBJ2-3

cdr3_aa: CASKGLVGELFF
cdr3_nt: TGTGCCAGCAAGGGGCTCGTCGGGGAGCTGTTTTTT
d_call: -
v_call: TRBV6-2/TRBV6-3
clone_size: few
j_call: TRBJ2-2

cdr3_aa: CSAPPGRGTDTQYF
cdr3_nt: TGCAGTGCTCCCCCAGGGCGGGGAACAGATACGCAGTATTTT
d_call: -
v_call: TRBV20-1
clone_size: -
j_call: TRBJ2-3

cdr3_aa: CASSQDSRPGTSGLIAAKNIQYF
cdr3_nt: TGTGCCAGCAGCCAAGATAGTAGGCCAGGGACTAGCGGTTTGATAGCAGCCAAAAACATTCAGTACTTC
d_call: TRBD2
v_call: TRBV4-2
clone_size: few
j_call: TRBJ2-4

cdr3_aa: CSARPPGQPQHF
cdr3_nt: TGCAGTGCTAGACCCCCGGGTCAGCCCCAGCATTTT
d_call: -
v_call: TRBV20-1
clone_size: -
j_call: TRBJ1-5

cdr3_aa: CASSLNGVGLVPETQYF
cdr3_nt: TGTGCCAGCAGCTTAAATGGGGTCGGACTAGTTCCAGAGACCCAGTACTTC
d_call: TRBD2
v_call: TRBV5-6
clone_size: -
j_call: TRBJ2-5

cdr3_aa: CASSQDFSTDTQYF
cdr3_nt: TGCGCCAGCAGCCAAGATTTTAGCACAGATACGCAGTATTTT
d_call: -
v_call: TRBV4-3
clone_size: -
j_call: TRBJ2-3

cdr3_aa: CASSQEQGALRGTGELFF
cdr3_nt: TGCGCCAGCAGCCAAGAACAGGGGGCGCTTCGGGGCACCGGGGAGCTGTTTTTT
d_call: TRBD1
v_call: TRBV4-3
clone_size: -
j_call: TRBJ2-2

cdr3_aa: CASPQGHLQETQYF
cdr3_nt: TGTGCCAGCCCCCAAGGGCATTTACAAGAGACCCAGTACTTC
d_call: -
v_call: TRBV7-3
clone_size: many
j_call: TRBJ2-5

cdr3_aa: CASSQEGAGGQPQHF
cdr3_nt: TGCGCCAGCAGCCAAGAAGGGGCAGGGGGCCAGCCCCAGCATTTT
d_call: TRBD1
v_call: TRBV4-1
clone_size: -
j_call: TRBJ1-5

cdr3_aa: CASRWDRGGNTGELFF
cdr3_nt: TGCGCCAGCAGATGGGACAGGGGCGGCAACACCGGGGAGCTGTTTTTT
d_call: TRBD1
v_call: TRBV5-1
clone_size: few
j_call: TRBJ2-2

cdr3_aa: CASYRKNIQYF
cdr3_nt: TGTGCCAGTTACCGAAAAAACATTCAGTACTTC
d_call: -
v_call: TRBV2
clone_size: few
j_call: TRBJ2-4

cdr3_aa: CASSLSRTSLDSPLHF
cdr3_nt: TGTGCCAGCAGTTTATCCAGGACCTCCCTAGATTCACCCCTCCACTTT
d_call: -
v_call: TRBV27
clone_size: few
j_call: TRBJ1-6

cdr3_aa: CASSYWQEIYEQYF
cdr3_nt: TGTGCCAGCAGTTACTGGCAGGAGATCTACGAGCAGTACTTC
d_call: -
v_call: TRBV6-6
clone_size: few
j_call: TRBJ2-7

cdr3_aa: CASSQEYRGSYEQYF
cdr3_nt: TGTGCCAGCAGCCAAGAATATAGGGGCAGCTACGAGCAGTACTTC
d_call: -
v_call: TRBV3-1
clone_size: few
j_call: TRBJ2-7

cdr3_aa: CATSRDLRESTQYF
cdr3_nt: TGTGCCACCAGCAGAGATCTCAGGGAGAGTACGCAGTATTTT
d_call: -
v_call: TRBV15
clone_size: -
j_call: TRBJ2-3

cdr3_aa: CASTSGTGVEKLFF
cdr3_nt: TGCGCCAGCACCTCCGGGACAGGGGTTGAAAAACTGTTTTTT
d_call: TRBD1
v_call: TRBV5-1
clone_size: few
j_call: TRBJ1-4

cdr3_aa: CASSLAFDQGTSTDTQYF
cdr3_nt: TGCGCCAGCAGCTTGGCCTTCGATCAGGGGACTAGCACAGATACGCAGTATTTT
d_call: -
v_call: TRBV5-1
clone_size: few
j_call: TRBJ2-3

cdr3_aa: CASSLAPPRAGETQYF
cdr3_nt: TGCGCCAGCAGCTTGGCTCCTCCCAGGGCAGGAGAGACCCAGTACTTC
d_call: -
v_call: TRBV5-1
clone_size: -
j_call: TRBJ2-5

cdr3_aa: CASSLWEGLAGVQQYF
cdr3_nt: TGTGCCAGCAGTTTATGGGAGGGACTAGCGGGAGTCCAGCAGTACTTC
d_call: TRBD2
v_call: TRBV28
clone_size: -
j_call: TRBJ2-7

cdr3_aa: CASSPPGTVEAFF
cdr3_nt: TGTGCCAGCTCACCACCGGGGACAGTTGAAGCTTTCTTT
d_call: TRBD1
v_call: TRBV18
clone_size: -
j_call: TRBJ1-1

cdr3_aa: CASSLQGFGYNEQFF
cdr3_nt: TGTGCCAGCAGCTTACAGGGCTTTGGGTACAATGAGCAGTTCTTC
d_call: -
v_call: TRBV7-2
clone_size: -
j_call: TRBJ2-1

cdr3_aa: CASSVRADTQYF
cdr3_nt: TGCGCCAGCAGTGTCCGGGCAGATACGCAGTATTTT
d_call: -
v_call: TRBV10-2
clone_size: many
j_call: TRBJ2-3

cdr3_aa: CASSFPQQGWEETQYF
cdr3_nt: TGCGCCAGCAGCTTTCCTCAACAGGGATGGGAAGAGACCCAGTACTTC
d_call: -
v_call: TRBV5-1
clone_size: many
j_call: TRBJ2-5

cdr3_aa: CASSYPRSGKSYNEQFF
cdr3_nt: TGTGCCAGCAGTTACCCAAGGTCAGGGAAGAGCTACAATGAGCAGTTCTTC
d_call: -
v_call: TRBV6-6
clone_size: few
j_call: TRBJ2-1

cdr3_aa: CASSLSGQGLPEAFF
cdr3_nt: TGTGCCAGCAGCTTATCGGGACAGGGGTTGCCTGAAGCTTTCTTT
d_call: TRBD1
v_call: TRBV7-6
clone_size: few
j_call: TRBJ1-1

cdr3_aa: CATSTLYWETQYF
cdr3_nt: TGTGCCACCAGTACCCTTTACTGGGAGACCCAGTACTTC
d_call: -
v_call: TRBV15
clone_size: few
j_call: TRBJ2-5

cdr3_aa: CSVDYWRRDTQYF
cdr3_nt: TGCAGCGTTGATTACTGGAGACGGGATACGCAGTATTTT
d_call: -
v_call: TRBV29-1
clone_size: few
j_call: TRBJ2-3

cdr3_aa: CSVDREGYGYTF
cdr3_nt: TGCAGCGTTGATAGGGAAGGCTATGGCTACACCTTC
d_call: -
v_call: TRBV29-1
clone_size: many
j_call: TRBJ1-2

cdr3_aa: CASSFAGINEQFF
cdr3_nt: TGTGCCAGCAGCTTCGCAGGGATCAATGAGCAGTTCTTC
d_call: -
v_call: TRBV7-9
clone_size: -
j_call: TRBJ2-1